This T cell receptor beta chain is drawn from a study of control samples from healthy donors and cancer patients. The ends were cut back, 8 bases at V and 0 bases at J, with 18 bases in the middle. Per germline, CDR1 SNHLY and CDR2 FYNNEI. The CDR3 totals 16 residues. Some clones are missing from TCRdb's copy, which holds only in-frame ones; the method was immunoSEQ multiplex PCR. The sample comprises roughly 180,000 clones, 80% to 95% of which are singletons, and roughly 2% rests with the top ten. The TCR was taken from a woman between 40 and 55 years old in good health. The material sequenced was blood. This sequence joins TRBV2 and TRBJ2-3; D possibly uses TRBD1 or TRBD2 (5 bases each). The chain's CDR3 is CASLVGTYMSTDTQYF. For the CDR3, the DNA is TGTGCCAGCCTTGTGGGGACCTATATGAGCACAGATACGCAGTATTTT.